Listed below are T cell receptor beta chains from one sample, sequenced in a study of T cells in localized non-small cell lung cancer. Some clones are missing from TCRdb's copy, which holds only in-frame ones; the method was immunoSEQ multiplex PCR. In the table there are some 53,000 clones, 80% to 90% of which are singletons. The starting material was peripheral blood, obtained before any cancer treatment. These receptors were collected from a male donor aged 60 or older with stage III squamous cell lung carcinoma. Both conserved end residues are part of each CDR3. D genes are given only for firm matches. A row's size may be missing; if present it is once, few, many or a size class.

d_gene,j_gene,len,abundance,v_gene,CDR3aa,CDR3nt
TRBD1,TRBJ1-1,16,-,TRBV9,CASSAMGGQGNTEAFF,TGTGCCAGCAGCGCCATGGGGGGACAGGGGAACACTGAAGCTTTCTTT
-,TRBJ2-1,15,-,TRBV7-3,CASASGATGSDEQFF,TGTGCCAGCGCGTCGGGGGCGACAGGGAGTGATGAGCAGTTCTTC
TRBD1,TRBJ1-4,16,-,TRBV19,CASSDYQGGSNEKLFF,TGTGCCAGTAGTGACTACCAAGGGGGCTCTAATGAAAAACTGTTTTTT
TRBD2,TRBJ2-5,15,-,TRBV7-9,CASSRGLHGQETQYF,TGTGCCAGCAGCCGGGGACTACATGGCCAAGAGACCCAGTACTTC
-,TRBJ2-1,10,few,TRBV2,CASTENEQFF,TGTGCCAGCACGGAGAATGAGCAGTTCTTC
TRBD2,TRBJ2-2,17,-,TRBV5-6,CASSSGILAGIAGELFF,TGTGCCAGCAGCTCAGGCATACTAGCGGGTATCGCCGGGGAGCTGTTTTTT
-,TRBJ2-2,15,-,TRBV15,CATSSNLGSTGELFF,TGTGCCACCAGCAGCAACTTAGGGTCCACCGGGGAGCTGTTTTTT
TRBD1,TRBJ2-7,13,-,TRBV2,CASENRGSYEQYF,TGTGCCAGCGAGAACAGGGGAAGTTACGAGCAGTACTTC
-,TRBJ2-2,15,-,TRBV19,CASSSHSRGTGELFF,TGTGCCAGTAGTAGCCATAGCAGAGGCACCGGGGAGCTGTTTTTT
TRBD1,TRBJ1-5,18,-,TRBV6-1,CASSDPGQGAAFNQPQHF,TGTGCCAGCAGTGATCCGGGACAGGGGGCCGCGTTCAATCAGCCCCAGCATTTT
TRBD2,TRBJ2-3,13,-,TRBV19,CASKTSDTDTQYF,TGTGCCAGTAAAACTAGCGACACAGATACGCAGTATTTT
TRBD2,TRBJ2-7,14,-,TRBV2,CASNRGGGPYEQYF,TGTGCCAGCAATCGTGGGGGGGGACCCTACGAGCAGTACTTC
TRBD1,TRBJ1-2,16,-,TRBV28,CASSFPQGASNYGYTF,TGTGCCAGCAGTTTTCCCCAGGGGGCGTCGAACTATGGCTACACCTTC
-,TRBJ2-7,15,-,TRBV19,CASRKYQGGTYEQYF,TGTGCCAGTAGGAAATATCAGGGAGGCACCTACGAGCAGTACTTC
-,TRBJ1-3,12,-,TRBV6-6,CASSDTGNTIYF,TGTGCCAGCAGTGATACAGGAAACACCATATATTTT
-,TRBJ2-3,14,-,TRBV5-1,CASSLGLDTDTQYF,TGCGCCAGCAGCTTGGGACTAGATACAGATACGCAGTATTTT
-,TRBJ1-4,15,-,TRBV7-7,CASSPTDGANEKLFF,TGTGCCAGCAGCCCCACGGACGGCGCTAATGAAAAACTGTTTTTT
-,TRBJ1-3,15,once,TRBV27,CASSLRAGYGNTIYF,TGTGCCAGCAGTTTACGTGCAGGGTACGGAAACACCATATATTTT
-,TRBJ1-5,15,-,TRBV6-5,CASSRGGGNDQPQHF,TGTGCCAGCAGCCGTGGAGGGGGGAATGATCAGCCCCAGCATTTT
TRBD1,TRBJ1-1,15,-,TRBV5-1,CASSFDRGGYTEAFF,TGCGCCAGCAGCTTCGACAGGGGAGGATACACTGAAGCTTTCTTT
-,TRBJ1-4,14,-,TRBV6-6,CASSYGPEGEKLFF,TGTGCCAGCAGTTACGGTCCGGAGGGGGAAAAACTGTTTTTT
-,TRBJ1-5,15,-,TRBV10-3,CAISESSRSNQPQHF,TGTGCCATCAGTGAGTCGTCCAGGAGCAATCAGCCCCAGCATTTT
-,TRBJ1-5,13,-,TRBV6-6,CANTDYSNQPQRF,TGTGCCAACACAGATTATAGCAATCAGCCCCAGCGTTTT
-,TRBJ2-7,14,-,TRBV28,CASSLDPRVREQYF,TGTGCCAGCAGCCTCGACCCGAGAGTACGGGAGCAGTACTTC
-,TRBJ1-1,14,-,TRBV7-2,CASSLAMTGAEAFF,TGTGCCAGCAGCTTAGCCATGACCGGTGCTGAAGCTTTCTTT
TRBD2,TRBJ2-2,17,-,TRBV10-3,CAISEFPGGKNTGELFF,TGTGCCATCAGTGAGTTTCCGGGGGGGAAGAACACCGGGGAGCTGTTTTTT
-,TRBJ1-5,14,-,TRBV7-9,CASSLQYSNQPQHF,TGTGCCAGCTCTCTACAATATAGCAATCAGCCCCAGCATTTT
-,TRBJ2-7,15,-,TRBV30,CAWSVGQGSSYEQYF,TGTGCCTGGAGTGTGGGGCAGGGGAGCTCCTACGAGCAGTACTTC